This is a list of T cell receptor beta chains from one sample in a study of T cells in localized non-small cell lung cancer. The assay was immunoSEQ multiplex PCR, and TCRdb's table has in-frame clones only and misses some. Among tens of thousands of clones listed, about nine tenths were seen once. Sequencing was performed on peripheral blood mononuclear cells, taken before any cancer treatment. The receptor set was obtained from a male donor older than 55 with stage II lung adenocarcinoma. Both conserved end residues are part of each CDR3. A D gene is named only where the DNA matches it firmly. Only some rows state a clone size, as once, few, many or a class for expanded clones.

>TRBV11-2|once|TRBJ2-3|TRBD1
TGTGCCAGCAGCTCGGGACAGTTTACAGATACGCAGTATTTT
CASSSGQFTDTQYF
>TRBV9|-|TRBJ2-7|-
TGTGCCAGCAGCGTAGCGGCCCCGGGGGCCCAGGACGAGCAGTACTTC
CASSVAAPGAQDEQYF
>TRBV4-1|-|TRBJ1-5|-
TGCGCCAGCACCGCGAGGGCAGAAAATAGCAATCAGCCCCAGCATTTT
CASTARAENSNQPQHF
>TRBV4-2|-|TRBJ1-5|-
TGTGCCAGCAGCCAAGTTCCCTCACAGACCAATCAGCCCCAGCATTTT
CASSQVPSQTNQPQHF
>TRBV5-1|once|TRBJ2-1|-
TGCGCCAGCAGCTTGGCAACGATTCGAGTTTACAATGAGCAGTTCTTC
CASSLATIRVYNEQFF
>TRBV4-3|-|TRBJ1-2|TRBD1
TGCGCCAGCAGCCAAGGGGCGGGACAGTACTATGGCTACACCTTC
CASSQGAGQYYGYTF
>TRBV14|-|TRBJ2-1|TRBD2
TGTGCCAGCAGCCAAGATCGCGGGAGGGTACACAATGAGCAGTTCTTC
CASSQDRGRVHNEQFF
>TRBV28|-|TRBJ1-1|-
TGTGCCAGTCAAAGGGCCGCGGGGCTCACTGAAGCTTTCTTT
CASQRAAGLTEAFF
>TRBV18|-|TRBJ1-4|-
TGTGCCAGCTCACCAGGGGTGGGTGAAAAACTGTTTTTT
CASSPGVGEKLFF
>TRBV20-1|-|TRBJ1-2|-
TGCAGTGCTAGATTCAGCTATGGCTACACCTTC
CSARFSYGYTF
>TRBV15|-|TRBJ1-2|-
TGTGCCACCAGCAGAGGCGGGGACGGTGGCTACACCTTC
CATSRGGDGGYTF
>TRBV28|-|TRBJ1-1|TRBD1
TGTGCCAGCAGTGCCACAGGGGGCACTGAAGCTTTCTTT
CASSATGGTEAFF
>TRBV5-4|-|TRBJ2-7|-
TGTGCCAGCAGCTTCGGGACTCTTGACTCCTACGAGCAGTACTTC
CASSFGTLDSYEQYF
>TRBV27|-|TRBJ2-1|-
TGTGCCAGCAGTCCTTCGACGGACCGGTACAATGAGCAGTTCTTC
CASSPSTDRYNEQFF
>TRBV4-3|-|TRBJ2-5|TRBD2
TGCGCCAGCAGCCAGAGCCCCCAGCGGGGTCAAGAGACCCAGTACTTC
CASSQSPQRGQETQYF
>TRBV27|-|TRBJ1-1|TRBD1
TGTGCCAGCGGCCAGGGGGCCCGGGCCGCTGAAGCTTTCTTT
CASGQGARAAEAFF
>TRBV7-2|-|TRBJ1-4|-
TGTGCCAGCAGCGTAGGGTCGTCTTTACCGGTGTTTTTT
CASSVGSSLPVFF
>TRBV5-1|few|TRBJ2-3|TRBD1
TGCGCCAGCACTCTGACAGGGGGCCAGGCGGATACGCAGTATTTT
CASTLTGGQADTQYF
>TRBV10-3|few|TRBJ2-5|TRBD2
TGTGCCATCAGGGGGACTAGCGGGAGGGCCGGCCAAGAGACCCAGTACTTC
CAIRGTSGRAGQETQYF
>TRBV4-2|-|TRBJ2-1|TRBD2
TGTGCCAGCAGCCAAGAGTTGGTAGCGGGAGGGTTATTCTACAATGAGCAGTTCTTC
CASSQELVAGGLFYNEQFF
>TRBV7-6|-|TRBJ2-2|-
TGTGCCAGCAGCGACAGAGTCAGCGGGGAGCTGTTTTTT
CASSDRVSGELFF
>TRBV5-1|-|TRBJ2-7|-
TGCGCCAGCAGGCCCCTAGGCGATAGCTCCTACGAGCAGTACTTC
CASRPLGDSSYEQYF
>TRBV6-4|-|TRBJ1-1|-
TGTGCCAGCAGTGACTTGGCAGAAGCTTTCTTT
CASSDLAEAFF
>TRBV5-1|once|TRBJ2-3|TRBD1
TGCGCCAGCAATGAGGACAGGGTAGTAACAGATACGCAGTATTTT
CASNEDRVVTDTQYF
>TRBV12-5|-|TRBJ2-6|-
TGTGCTAGTGGTTTGTCTGGGGCCAACGTCCTGACTTTC
CASGLSGANVLTF
>TRBV5-4|-|TRBJ2-7|TRBD2
TGTGCCAGCAGCTTGGTGTCTAGCGGAGCAAAGGAGCAGTACTTC
CASSLVSSGAKEQYF
>TRBV2|-|TRBJ2-2|-
TGTGCCAGCAGCGAACAGGCTACGAACACCGGGGAGCTGTTTTTT
CASSEQATNTGELFF
>TRBV5-1|once|TRBJ1-2|-
TGCGCCAGCAGCTCAGGTTCCCCCGCGACCCTCTATGGCTACACCTTC
CASSSGSPATLYGYTF
>TRBV7-9|-|TRBJ2-7|-
TGTGCCAGCAGCTCCCGATGGGTCCCCTACGAGCAGTACTTC
CASSSRWVPYEQYF
>TRBV19|-|TRBJ1-4|-
TGTGCCAGTAAATTTGGATCAACTAATGAAAAACTGTTTTTT
CASKFGSTNEKLFF
>TRBV7-2|-|TRBJ2-7|-
TGTGCCAGCAGCTCTGTTGAGGAGCAGTACTTC
CASSSVEEQYF
>TRBV7-9|-|TRBJ2-5|TRBD2
TGTGCCAGCAGCTCGGGACTAGCCCAAGAGACCCAGTACTTC
CASSSGLAQETQYF
>TRBV5-1|-|TRBJ2-3|TRBD2
TGCGCCAGCAGCCGCGTCGGGACTAGCGGGGCAGATACGCAGTATTTT
CASSRVGTSGADTQYF